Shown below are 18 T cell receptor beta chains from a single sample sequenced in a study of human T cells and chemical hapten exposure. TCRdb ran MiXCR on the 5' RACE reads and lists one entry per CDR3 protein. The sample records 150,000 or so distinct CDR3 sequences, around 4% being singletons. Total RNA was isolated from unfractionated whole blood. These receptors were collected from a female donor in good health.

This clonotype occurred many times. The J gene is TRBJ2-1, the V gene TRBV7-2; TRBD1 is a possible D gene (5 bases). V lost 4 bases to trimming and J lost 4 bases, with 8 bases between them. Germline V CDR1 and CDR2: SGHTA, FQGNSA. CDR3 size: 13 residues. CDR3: CASSSYRYNEQFF. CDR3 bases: TGTGCCAGCAGCTCCTACAGGTACAATGAGCAGTTCTTC. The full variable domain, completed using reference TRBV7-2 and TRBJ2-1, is GAGVSQSPSNKVTEKGKDVELRCDPISGHTALYWYRQSLGQGLEFLIYFQGNSAPDKSGLPSDRFSAERTGGSVSTLTIQRTQQEDSAVYLCASSSYRYNEQFFGPGTRLTVL.

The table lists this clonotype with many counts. In nucleotides, the CDR3 is TGCAGCGTTTATCTAGTAGGAAACCTCAACTATGGCTACACCTTC. Translating it yields CSVYLVGNLNYGYTF. The rearrangement uses TRBV29-1 and TRBJ1-2, with D hard to call. The CDR3 is 15 residues long. The germline CDR1 and CDR2 sequences are SQVTM and ANQGSEA. The germline V and J ends were trimmed by 5 bases and 2 bases, with 18 bases remaining between them.

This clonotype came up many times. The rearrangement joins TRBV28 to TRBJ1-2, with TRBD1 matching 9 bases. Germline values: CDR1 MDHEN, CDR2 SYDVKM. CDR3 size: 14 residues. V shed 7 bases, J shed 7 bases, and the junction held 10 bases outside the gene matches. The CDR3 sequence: CASNSGQGIFGYTF. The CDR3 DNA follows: TGTGCCAGCAACTCCGGACAGGGGATTTTTGGCTACACCTTC.

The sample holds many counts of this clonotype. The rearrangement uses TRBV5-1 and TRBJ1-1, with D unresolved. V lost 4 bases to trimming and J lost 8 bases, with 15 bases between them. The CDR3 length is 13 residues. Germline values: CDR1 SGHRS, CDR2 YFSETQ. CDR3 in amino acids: CASSNTDSQEAFF. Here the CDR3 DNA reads TGCGCCAGCAGCAACACAGATTCCCAAGAAGCTTTCTTT.

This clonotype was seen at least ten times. The CDR3 here is CASSLAEAGSSGQYF. DNA for the CDR3: TGTGCCAGCAGCTTAGCCGAGGCTGGCAGCTCTGGGCAGTACTTC. This chain uses TRBV7-9 with TRBJ2-7, with no clear D. This CDR3 is built from 15 residues. The V end was cut by 0 bases, the J end by 9 bases, with 18 bases between. Germline CDR1 reads SEHNR; CDR2 reads FQNEAQ (reference sequence).

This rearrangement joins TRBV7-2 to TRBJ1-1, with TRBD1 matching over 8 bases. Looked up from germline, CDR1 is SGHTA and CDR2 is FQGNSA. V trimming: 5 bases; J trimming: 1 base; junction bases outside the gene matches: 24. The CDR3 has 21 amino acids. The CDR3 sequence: CASSIRAPGQGVWGRNTEAFF. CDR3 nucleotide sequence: TGTGCCAGCAGCATCAGAGCCCCTGGACAGGGCGTGTGGGGCCGGAACACTGAAGCTTTCTTT.

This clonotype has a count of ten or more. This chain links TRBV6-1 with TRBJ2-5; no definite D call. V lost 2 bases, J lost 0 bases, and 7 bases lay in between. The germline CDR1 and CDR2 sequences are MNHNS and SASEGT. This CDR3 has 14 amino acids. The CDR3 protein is CASSESRYQETQYF. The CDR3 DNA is TGTGCCAGCAGTGAATCAAGGTACCAAGAGACCCAGTACTTC.

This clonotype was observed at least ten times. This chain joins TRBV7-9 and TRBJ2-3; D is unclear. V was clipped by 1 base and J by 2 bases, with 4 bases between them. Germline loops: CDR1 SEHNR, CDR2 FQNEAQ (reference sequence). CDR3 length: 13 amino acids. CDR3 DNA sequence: TGTGCCAGCAGCTTAGTCGACACAGATACGCAGTATTTT. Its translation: CASSLVDTDTQYF.

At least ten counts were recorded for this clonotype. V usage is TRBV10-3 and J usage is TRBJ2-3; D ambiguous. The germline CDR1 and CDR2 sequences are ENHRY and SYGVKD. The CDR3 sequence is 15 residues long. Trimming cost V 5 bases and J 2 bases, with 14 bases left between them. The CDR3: CAISPENYDTDTQYF. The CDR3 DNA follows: TGTGCCATCAGTCCCGAAAACTATGACACAGATACGCAGTATTTT.

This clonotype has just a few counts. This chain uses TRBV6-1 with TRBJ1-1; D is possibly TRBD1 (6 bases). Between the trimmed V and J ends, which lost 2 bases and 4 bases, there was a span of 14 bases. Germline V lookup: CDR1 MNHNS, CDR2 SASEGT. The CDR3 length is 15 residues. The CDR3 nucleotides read TGTGCCAGCAGTGAAAGGGGGGGAGAGGGCACTGAAGCTTTCTTT. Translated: CASSERGGEGTEAFF.

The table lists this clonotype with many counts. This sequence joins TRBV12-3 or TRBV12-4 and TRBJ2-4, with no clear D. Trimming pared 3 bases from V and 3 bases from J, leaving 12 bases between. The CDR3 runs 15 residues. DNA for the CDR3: TGTGCCAGCAGTTTTCACACCGCTTACAAAAACATTCAGTACTTC. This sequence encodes CASSFHTAYKNIQYF.

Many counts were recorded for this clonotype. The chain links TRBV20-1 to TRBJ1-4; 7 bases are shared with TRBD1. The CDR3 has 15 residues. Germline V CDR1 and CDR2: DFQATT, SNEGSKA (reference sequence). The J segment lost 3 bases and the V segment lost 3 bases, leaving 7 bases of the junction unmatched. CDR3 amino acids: CSASDREDSNEKLFF. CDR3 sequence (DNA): TGCAGTGCTAGTGACAGGGAAGATTCTAATGAAAAACTGTTTTTT.

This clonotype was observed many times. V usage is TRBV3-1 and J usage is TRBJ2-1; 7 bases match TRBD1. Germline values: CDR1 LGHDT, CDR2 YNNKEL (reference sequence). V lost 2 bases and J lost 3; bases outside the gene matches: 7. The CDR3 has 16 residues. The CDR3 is CASSQNRGRVYNEQFF. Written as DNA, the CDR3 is TGTGCCAGCAGCCAAAACAGGGGAAGGGTCTACAATGAGCAGTTCTTC.

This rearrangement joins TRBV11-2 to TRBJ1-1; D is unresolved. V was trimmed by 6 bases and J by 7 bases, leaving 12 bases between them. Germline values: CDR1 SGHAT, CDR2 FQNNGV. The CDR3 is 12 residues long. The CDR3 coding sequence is TGTGCCAGCAGTCCTCGAAAGAATGAAGCTTTCTTT. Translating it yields CASSPRKNEAFF. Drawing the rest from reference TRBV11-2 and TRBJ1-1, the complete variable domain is EAGVAQSPRYKIIEKRQSVAFWCNPISGHATLYWYQQILGQGPKLLIQFQNNGVVDDSQLPKDRFSAERLKGVDSTLKIQPAKLEDSAVYLCASSPRKNEAFFGQGTRLTVV.

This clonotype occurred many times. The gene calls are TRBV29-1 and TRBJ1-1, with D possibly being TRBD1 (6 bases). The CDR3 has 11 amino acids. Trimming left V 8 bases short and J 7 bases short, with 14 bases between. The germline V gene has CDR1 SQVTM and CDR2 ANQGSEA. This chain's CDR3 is CSLRQDGEAFF. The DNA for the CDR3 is TGCAGCCTTCGACAGGATGGTGAAGCTTTCTTT.

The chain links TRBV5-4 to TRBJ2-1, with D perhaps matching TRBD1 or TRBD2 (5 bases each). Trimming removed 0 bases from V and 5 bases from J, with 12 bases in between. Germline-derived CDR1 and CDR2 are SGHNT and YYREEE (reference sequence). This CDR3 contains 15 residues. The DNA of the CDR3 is TGTGCCAGCAGCTTGGCCGGGGCGGCCCACAATGAGCAGTTCTTC. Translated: CASSLAGAAHNEQFF.

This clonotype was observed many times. The CDR3 bases are TGTGCCATCTCCGGGGCCCGTACCGGGGAGCTGTTTTTT. It is translated as CAISGARTGELFF. The rearrangement links TRBV6-1 to TRBJ2-2, with D possibly being TRBD1 or TRBD2 (5 bases each). Between the trimmed V and J ends, which lost 10 bases and 5 bases, there was a span of 14 bases. This CDR3 region has 13 residues. Germline values: CDR1 MNHNS, CDR2 SASEGT.

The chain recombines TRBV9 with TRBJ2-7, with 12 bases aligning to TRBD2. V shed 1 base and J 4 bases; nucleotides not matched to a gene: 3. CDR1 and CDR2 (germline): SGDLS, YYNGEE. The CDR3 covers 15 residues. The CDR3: CASSVTSGGWYEQYF. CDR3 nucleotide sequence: TGTGCCAGCAGCGTAACTAGCGGGGGGTGGTACGAGCAGTACTTC.